Below are 28 T cell receptor beta chains sequenced from a single sample in a study of blood T cell repertoires in COVID-19. Assay used: immunoSEQ multiplex PCR; TCRdb lists only in-frame clones, some missing. This sample yields fewer than 110,000 clones, of which about 87% are seen a single time; roughly 10% belongs to the top ten. Input material: peripheral blood. These TCRs come from a woman aged 25-40 years with acute or convalescent COVID-19.

With respect to this clone: This same CDR3 is encoded by further DNA sequences in the sample. This chain links TRBV7-2 with TRBJ1-5, with D perhaps matching TRBD1 (5 bases). CDR3 size: 13 residues. Germline assignment: CDR1 SGHTA and CDR2 FQGNSA. Between the trimmed V and J ends, which lost 2 bases and 4 bases, there was a span of 6 bases. CDR3: CASSLRQNQPQHF. CDR3 coding DNA: TGTGCCAGCAGCTTACGACAGAATCAGCCCCAGCATTTT.

The chain employs TRBV11-3 and TRBJ2-3, with D uncertain. The CDR3 spans 16 residues. Germline CDR1 SGHNT, CDR2 YENEEA. V was pared by 2 bases and J by 0 bases, with 12 bases between. In DNA, the CDR3 is TGTGCCAGCAGCTTAAGTCGCACAGCCAGCACAGATACGCAGTATTTT. Translated: CASSLSRTASTDTQYF.

The chain recombines TRBV9 with TRBJ2-1; D might be TRBD2 (5 bases). V lost 4 bases to trimming and J lost 8 bases, with 13 bases between them. Per the germline V gene, CDR1 is SGDLS and CDR2 is YYNGEE. The CDR3 is 13 amino acids. CDR3 loop: CASSLYPGDEQFF. Written as DNA, the CDR3 is TGTGCCAGCAGCTTGTATCCCGGGGATGAGCAGTTCTTC.

The CDR3 DNA reads as TGTGCCAGCAGTTTTTTCCTGGGAGGAGACAATGAGCAGTTCTTC. Amino acids: CASSFFLGGDNEQFF. The chain recombines TRBV27 with TRBJ2-1; maybe TRBD2 (6 bases). V was trimmed by 3 bases and J by 5 bases, leaving 14 bases between them. Germline CDR1 is MNHEY and CDR2 is SMNVEV (reference sequence). The CDR3 length is 15 residues.

J is TRBJ1-1 and V is TRBV11-2, with TRBD1 matching 7 bases. V was pared by 1 base and J by 7 bases, with 0 bases of the junction left unmatched. The CDR3 consists of 12 residues. CDR1 SGHAT and CDR2 FQNNGV come from the germline V gene. The CDR3 DNA is TGTGCCAGCAGCTTAGGACAGGGTGAAGCTTTCTTT. Protein sequence: CASSLGQGEAFF. Full variable domain (missing parts from reference TRBV11-2 and TRBJ1-1): EAGVAQSPRYKIIEKRQSVAFWCNPISGHATLYWYQQILGQGPKLLIQFQNNGVVDDSQLPKDRFSAERLKGVDSTLKIQPAKLEDSAVYLCASSLGQGEAFFGQGTRLTVV.

The table lists this clone with a count of one. The chain has TRBV7-9 and TRBJ2-7; D unresolved. CDR1 and CDR2 (germline): SEHNR, FQNEAQ (reference sequence). The length of the CDR3 is 12 residues. Deletions cut 2 bases from V and 3 bases from J, with 5 bases between. DNA of the CDR3: TGTGCCAGCAGCTTAAACAGCTACGAGCAGTACTTC. As protein: CASSLNSYEQYF.

The chain couples TRBV6-1 to TRBJ2-3; 10 nucleotides match TRBD2. Germline V CDR1 and CDR2: MNHNS, SASEGT. The ends lost 3 bases at V and 2 bases at J; junction bases unmatched: 11. The CDR3 contains 18 residues. The DNA for the CDR3 is TGTGCCAGCAGTGACCCGCCGATAGCGGGGGGAATCACAGATACGCAGTATTTT. Amino acid sequence: CASSDPPIAGGITDTQYF.

This sequence joins TRBV11-2 and TRBJ1-3, with D perhaps TRBD1 (6 bases). There are 17 residues in the CDR3. Germline CDR1 and CDR2: SGHAT and FQNNGV. V gave up 5 bases and J gave up 0 bases, with 17 bases separating them. CDR3 nucleotide sequence: TGTGCCAGCAGCCTGCAAGGGGGGGGATTCTCTGGAAACACCATATATTTT. The encoded protein is CASSLQGGGFSGNTIYF.

The rearrangement uses TRBV19 and TRBJ1-6; D is perhaps TRBD1 (5 bases). The length of the CDR3 is 14 residues. Trimming stripped 4 bases from V and 10 bases from J, with 14 bases between. Germline V gene data show CDR1 as LNHDA and CDR2 as SQIVND (reference sequence). CDR3 coding DNA: TGTGCCAGTAGTACCGGGGGGATCCGCTCACCCCTCCACTTT. It specifies CASSTGGIRSPLHF.

This clone was counted a single time. This sequence joins TRBV5-6 and TRBJ1-5; TRBD1 might be the D (6 bases). V dropped 0 bases and J dropped 9 bases, with 16 bases sitting between them. The germline V gene encodes CDR1 SGHDT and CDR2 YYEEEE. The CDR3 covers 15 residues. For the CDR3, the DNA is TGTGCCAGCAGCTTGGTTGCAGGGGCCGCCGGGCCCCAGCATTTT. It is translated as CASSLVAGAAGPQHF. Using reference TRBV5-6 and TRBJ1-5 for the parts outside the CDR3, the full variable domain is DAGVTQSPTHLIKTRGQQVTLRCSPKSGHDTVSWYQQALGQGPQFIFQYYEEEERQRGNFPDRFSGHQFPNYSSELNVNALLLGDSALYLCASSLVAGAAGPQHFGDGTRLSIL.

The chain joins TRBV5-1 to TRBJ1-1; a weak D match, TRBD1 (5 bases). CDR1 and CDR2 from the germline V gene are SGHRS and YFSETQ. Trimming cost V 2 bases and J 7 bases, with 12 bases left between them. The CDR3 is 13 amino acids. The chain's CDR3 is CASSLQDFGEAFF. CDR3 nucleotide sequence: TGCGCCAGCAGCTTACAGGATTTTGGTGAAGCTTTCTTT.

The V and J genes are TRBV6-1 and TRBJ1-2; possible D gene TRBD1, 6 bases. The CDR3 is 16 amino acids. V gave up 3 bases and J gave up 3 bases, with 17 bases separating them. Looked up from germline, CDR1 is MNHNS and CDR2 is SASEGT. In DNA, the CDR3 is TGTGCCAGCAGTGACTATCATCGGACAGACGACTATGGCTACACCTTC. Translating gives CASSDYHRTDDYGYTF.

In DNA, the CDR3 is TGTGCCACCAGTGGCCCCCCTGAGGGGGGGGGATCGATGAGGCAGTTCTTC. Its protein is CATSGPPEGGGSMRQFF. The chain employs TRBV24-1 and TRBJ2-1, with D perhaps TRBD2 (7 bases). The CDR3 has 17 residues. The germline V gene has CDR1 KGHDR and CDR2 SFDVKD. V was clipped by 5 bases and J by 12 bases, with 28 bases between them.

This rearrangement joins TRBV28 to TRBJ1-2; maybe TRBD1 (6 bases). CDR3 length equals 16 residues. Between the trimmed V and J ends, which lost 1 base and 5 bases, there was a span of 17 bases. Germline assignment: CDR1 MDHEN and CDR2 SYDVKM. The CDR3, as DNA: TGTGCCAGCAGTTTATCCGACAGGACGGAGAGTTATGGCTACACCTTC. Residues: CASSLSDRTESYGYTF.

V gene TRBV13 combines with J gene TRBJ1-2; TRBD1 is a possible D gene (5 bases). The V gene's germline CDR1 is PRHDT and CDR2 FYEKMQ (reference sequence). The CDR3 has 14 residues. Trimming left V 5 bases short and J 1 base short, with 11 bases between. CDR3 residues: CASSESTVNYGYTF. DNA of the CDR3: TGTGCCAGCAGCGAGTCGACAGTTAACTATGGCTACACCTTC.

The chain uses TRBV7-2 and TRBJ2-7; D might be TRBD2 (6 bases). V was cut by 0 bases and J by 4 bases, with 7 bases left in between. The CDR3 totals 13 residues. Germline V gene data show CDR1 as SGHTA and CDR2 as FQGNSA. This chain's CDR3 is CASSLAAGYEQYF. In nucleotides, the CDR3 is TGTGCCAGCAGCTTAGCAGCGGGTTACGAGCAGTACTTC.

The V call is TRBV5-6, the J call TRBJ1-1, with 7 bases matching TRBD1. V gave up 4 bases and J gave up 4 bases; unmatched junction bases: 7. Germline CDR1 and CDR2: SGHDT and YYEEEE. The CDR3 runs 14 residues. The CDR3 spells CASSTDRAGTEAFF. In nucleotides, the CDR3 is TGTGCCAGCAGCACAGACAGGGCTGGCACTGAAGCTTTCTTT.

V gene TRBV11-2 combines with J gene TRBJ1-6; D gene unclear. This CDR3 comprises 12 residues. V shed 1 base and J shed 14 bases, with 9 bases lying between them. The germline CDR1 and CDR2 sequences are SGHAT and FQNNGV. The CDR3 protein is CASSLGPGTLHF. DNA for the CDR3: TGTGCCAGCAGCTTAGGCCCCGGGACCCTCCACTTT.

The chain combines TRBV9 with TRBJ2-1; 9 nucleotides agree with TRBD2. Germline assignment: CDR1 SGDLS and CDR2 YYNGEE. J lost 7 bases, V lost 0 bases, and 5 bases had no gene match. The CDR3 sequence is 15 residues long. The CDR3 region has the DNA TGTGCCAGCAGCGTAGTTAGCGGGGGTTCGAATGAGCAGTTCTTC. This gives the protein CASSVVSGGSNEQFF.

This clone appeared a few times. The chain couples TRBV28 to TRBJ2-7, with D possibly being TRBD2 (6 bases). V gave up 6 bases and J gave up 1 base, with 13 bases separating them. This CDR3 comprises 14 residues. Per germline, CDR1 MDHEN and CDR2 SYDVKM. The CDR3 nucleotides are TGTGCCAGCAGCGGGGACGGGGGATCCTACGAGCAGTACTTC. Amino acids: CASSGDGGSYEQYF.

This clone was seen a few times. This chain links TRBV2 with TRBJ1-3; no definite D call. This CDR3 has 12 amino acids. Germline CDR1 reads SNHLY; CDR2 reads FYNNEI. V gave up 7 bases and J gave up 8 bases, with 12 bases separating them. In DNA form, the CDR3 reads TGTGCCAGCAATAACATCGGGGACACCATATATTTT. Protein product: CASNNIGDTIYF.

About this clone itself: Here the CDR3 omits its conserved ending phenylalanine or tryptophan, so a read error is the likely source. No DNA is shown, since the ends of the CDR3 on it are uncertain; the CDR3 is the one TCRdb lists. This chain links TRBV28 with TRBJ2-7; TRBD1 is the table's D call, not checked against the DNA. Germline assignment: CDR1 MDHEN and CDR2 SYDVKM. The CDR3 is made up of 8 amino acids, end residues included. The CDR3: CASSSPQP.

The chain carries TRBV10-1 and TRBJ1-2, with D perhaps matching TRBD1 (6 bases). Germline-derived CDR1 and CDR2 are WNHNN and SYGVQD (reference sequence). This CDR3 is built from 14 residues. V dropped 0 bases and J dropped 6 bases, with 11 bases sitting between them. This CDR3 is CASSESTTGNGYTF. DNA for the CDR3: TGCGCCAGCAGTGAGTCAACCACAGGGAATGGCTACACCTTC.

The chain is built from TRBV3-1 (or the pseudogene TRBV3-2) and TRBJ1-2; 9 positions agree with TRBD1. Germline trimming cut 0 bases from V and 5 bases from J; bases unmatched to any gene: 4. This CDR3 has 15 amino acids. Germline CDR1 LGHDT, CDR2 YNNKEL (reference sequence). The CDR3 spells CASSQDRTGAYGYTF. The CDR3 bases are TGTGCCAGCAGCCAAGACCGGACAGGGGCATATGGCTACACCTTC.

V and J are TRBV10-3 and TRBJ2-7; 12 bases align to TRBD1. Trimming removed 10 bases from V and 6 bases from J; junction bases left unmatched: 4. The CDR3 runs to 12 residues. The germline CDR1 and CDR2 sequences are ENHRY and SYGVKD. The CDR3: CATGQGAGEQYF. The CDR3 DNA follows: TGTGCCACGGGACAGGGGGCAGGCGAGCAGTACTTC.

This chain joins TRBV13 and TRBJ1-2, with 10 bases that match TRBD1. Germline V gene lookup returns CDR1 PRHDT and CDR2 FYEKMQ (reference sequence). Trimming cost V 5 bases and J 3 bases; bases outside gene matches: 3. CDR3 length: 14 amino acids. The DNA for the CDR3 is TGTGCCAGCAGCCGGGACAGGGGCGACTATGGCTACACCTTC. It is translated as CASSRDRGDYGYTF. The entire variable domain, with the rest obtained from reference TRBV13 and TRBJ1-2, is as follows: AAGVIQSPRHLIKEKRETATLKCYPIPRHDTVYWYQQGPGQDPQFLISFYEKMQSDKGSIPDRFSAQQFSDYHSELNMSSLELGDSALYFCASSRDRGDYGYTFGSGTRLTVV.

This chain links TRBV11-2 with TRBJ2-7; 9 nucleotides agree with TRBD2. Germline values: CDR1 SGHAT, CDR2 FQNNGV. The trim removed 2 bases at V and 1 base at J, leaving 6 bases unmatched. The CDR3 has 16 residues. CDR3 sequence reads: CASSLRASGVSYEQYF. The CDR3 region has the DNA TGTGCCAGCAGCTTAAGGGCTAGCGGGGTTTCCTACGAGCAGTACTTC.

The J gene is TRBJ2-7, the V gene TRBV5-1, with a possible D match to TRBD1 (5 bases). Germline V gene sequence: CDR1 SGHRS, CDR2 YFSETQ. This CDR3 contains 14 residues. V was pared by 0 bases and J by 6 bases, with 13 bases between. The CDR3 DNA reads TGCGCCAGCAGCTTGGGCAGGGCACCTTTCGAGCAGTACTTC. It translates to CASSLGRAPFEQYF.